Below are 27 T cell receptor beta chains sequenced from a single sample in a study of CD8 T cells in ankylosing spondylitis. Findings of the study overall: For ankylosing spondylitis blood, a TCR beta motif of fewer than 10 highly homologous variants appeared characteristic.

Antigens of these TCRs are unknown. TCRdb itself ran the 5' RACE reads through MiXCR, one entry per CDR3 protein. The table includes 700,000 to 1,000,000 distinct CDR3 sequences, about 11% detected once. Sequencing input: blood, either unsorted or a sorted T cell fraction (not recorded which). These receptor sequences come from a male donor with ankylosing spondylitis.

This clonotype was detected a few times. The rearrangement joins TRBV20-1 to TRBJ1-5; the match to TRBD1 covers 7 bases. Germline V lookup: CDR1 DFQATT, CDR2 SNEGSKA (reference sequence). This CDR3 contains 14 residues. V lost 4 bases and J lost 3; bases outside the gene matches: 6. CDR3 bases: TGCAGTGCTATGGGACAGTTTCACAATCAGCCCCAGCATTTT. This encodes CSAMGQFHNQPQHF.

The chain carries TRBV7-2 and TRBJ1-1; D not resolved. Germline V gives CDR1 SGHTA, CDR2 FQGNSA. Trimming left V 5 bases short and J 0 bases short, with 13 bases between. This CDR3 is built from 15 residues. The CDR3 DNA sequence: TGTGCCAGCAGCCGCGGAGAATTAGTGAACACTGAAGCTTTCTTT. Residues: CASSRGELVNTEAFF.

The CDR3 is CASSYGHRYPETQYF. The DNA of the CDR3 is TGTGCCAGCAGTTACGGACACAGGTACCCGGAGACCCAGTACTTC. The gene calls are TRBV6-5 and TRBJ2-5; D may be TRBD1 (5 bases). This CDR3 has 15 residues. V lost 2 bases and J 5 bases, leaving 15 bases between the germline ends. CDR1 and CDR2 from the germline V gene are MNHEY and SVGAGI.

This clonotype was recorded a few times. J is TRBJ2-3 and V is TRBV9; unclear D gene. Germline V gene lookup returns CDR1 SGDLS and CDR2 YYNGEE. The CDR3 extends over 14 amino acids. V was shortened by 4 bases and J by 7 bases, with 16 bases between the two germline ends. In DNA form, the CDR3 reads TGTGCCAGCAGCCCCCTTGTCTCAATTTATACGCAGTATTTT. Translation gives CASSPLVSIYTQYF.

This chain uses TRBV27 with TRBJ2-7; D possibly uses TRBD1 or TRBD2 (6 bases each). Germline values: CDR1 MNHEY, CDR2 SMNVEV (reference sequence). This CDR3 contains 14 residues. V was clipped by 8 bases and J by 2 bases, with 16 bases between them. CDR3 DNA: TGTGCCAGCGGGGTAGGGGGGATGACCTACGAGCAGTACTTC. Residues: CASGVGGMTYEQYF.

The chain links TRBV5-5 to TRBJ1-2, with TRBD1 identical over 8 bases. Germline V gives CDR1 SGHKS, CDR2 YYEKEE (reference sequence). J lost 8 bases, V lost 3 bases, and 9 bases had no gene match. The CDR3 has 14 amino acids. This chain's CDR3 is CASSSSGGAVGYTF. The CDR3 nucleotides are TGTGCCAGCAGCTCTTCAGGGGGCGCGGTAGGCTACACCTTC.

There are a few counts of this clonotype. This sequence joins TRBV5-1 and TRBJ2-5; TRBD1 matches at 8 bases. Germline lookup yields CDR1 SGHRS and CDR2 YFSETQ. Trimming at V came to 8 bases and at J to 1 base, leaving 4 bases not matched to a gene. This CDR3 contains 13 residues. DNA for the CDR3: TGCGCCAGTCACGGACAGGGCCAAGAGACCCAGTACTTC. Translated: CASHGQGQETQYF.

This clonotype has at least ten counts. The chain has TRBV7-2 and TRBJ1-5; unclear D gene. V was clipped by 1 base and J by 3 bases, with 7 bases between them. The CDR3 runs to 14 residues. Germline CDR1 reads SGHTA; CDR2 reads FQGNSA. Here the CDR3 reads CASSLGHFNQPQHF. The CDR3 DNA reads as TGTGCCAGCAGCTTAGGACACTTCAATCAGCCCCAGCATTTT.

The V call is TRBV2, the J call TRBJ2-7, with 12 bases aligning to TRBD1. The length of the CDR3 is 14 residues. Looked up from germline, CDR1 is SNHLY and CDR2 is FYNNEI. V trimming: 3 bases; J trimming: 6 bases; junction bases outside the gene matches: 3. This chain's CDR3 is CASSDGTGGFEQYF. In DNA, the CDR3 is TGTGCCAGCAGTGACGGGACAGGGGGCTTCGAGCAGTACTTC.

Many counts were recorded for this clonotype. This chain links TRBV7-3 with TRBJ1-1, with D possibly matching TRBD1 (6 bases). The CDR3 consists of 13 residues. V was clipped by 5 bases and J by 1 base, with 8 bases between them. Per the germline V gene, CDR1 is SGHTA and CDR2 is FQGTGA. CDR3: CASSADRNTEAFF. CDR3 coding DNA: TGTGCCAGCAGCGCGGACAGGAACACTGAAGCTTTCTTT. The complete variable domain, with remaining parts taken from reference TRBV7-3 and TRBJ1-1, reads GAGVSQTPSNKVTEKGKYVELRCDPISGHTALYWYRQSLGQGPEFLIYFQGTGAADDSGLPNDRFFAVRPEGSVSTLKIQRTERGDSAVYLCASSADRNTEAFFGQGTRLTVV.

The sample holds a few counts of this clonotype. Here the CDR3 reads CASRRLDRGRETQYF. The CDR3 DNA reads as TGTGCCAGCAGACGGCTGGACAGGGGACGAGAGACCCAGTACTTC. This chain joins TRBV7-9 and TRBJ2-5; 9 positions match TRBD1. CDR1 is SEHNR, CDR2 FQNEAQ, per germline (reference sequence). The junction had 9 bases not matched to a gene; V was cut back by 6 bases and J by 4 bases. This CDR3 is built from 15 residues.

As DNA, the CDR3 is TGCGCCAGCAGCCAGCAGGCCCACACCAGATCTGGGGCCAACGTCCTGACTTTC. Translation gives CASSQQAHTRSGANVLTF. The chain couples TRBV4-3 to TRBJ2-6, with D unclear. Trimming cost V 3 bases and J 1 base, with 16 bases left between them. Germline V CDR1 and CDR2: LGHNA, YSLEER. The CDR3 runs 18 residues.

V and J are TRBV6-1 and TRBJ2-1; D possibly corresponds to TRBD1 (5 bases). Between the trimmed V and J ends, which lost 1 base and 3 bases, there was a span of 7 bases. The CDR3 covers 14 residues. Germline loops: CDR1 MNHNS, CDR2 SASEGT. This CDR3 is CASSEGDSYNEQFF. The CDR3 nucleotides read TGTGCCAGCAGTGAAGGAGACAGCTACAATGAGCAGTTCTTC.

This clonotype was counted only a few times. V gene TRBV29-1 combines with J gene TRBJ1-3, with D possibly TRBD1 on 6 matching bases. Germline V lookup: CDR1 SQVTM, CDR2 ANQGSEA. V lost 6 bases to trimming and J lost 0 bases, with 12 bases between them. The CDR3 loop spans 14 amino acids. The CDR3 DNA reads TGCAGCGTCAAGGACAGAACCTCTGGAAACACCATATATTTT. Residues: CSVKDRTSGNTIYF.

Only a few counts were recorded for this clonotype. V and J are TRBV20-1 and TRBJ2-7; TRBD1 matches 9 bases. The CDR3 is 16 amino acids. V shed 0 bases, J shed 2 bases, and the junction held 8 bases outside the gene matches. Germline lookup yields CDR1 DFQATT and CDR2 SNEGSKA (reference sequence). The CDR3, as DNA: TGCAGTGCTAGAGATGCTGAAGGGACAGGGACCTACGAGCAGTACTTC. This codes for CSARDAEGTGTYEQYF.

For the CDR3, the DNA is TGTGCCAGCAGGGGGACTAGCCCGCGAACCTACGAGCAGTACTTC. The encoded protein is CASRGTSPRTYEQYF. The chain carries TRBV6-2 or TRBV6-3 and TRBJ2-7, with TRBD2 identical over 9 bases. Germline trimming cut 6 bases from V and 2 bases from J; bases unmatched to any gene: 8. The CDR3 spans 15 residues. Germline CDR1 MNHEY, CDR2 SVGEGT.

This clonotype came up a few times. J is TRBJ1-2 and V is TRBV4-2; 7 bases align to TRBD1. V was pared by 1 base and J by 8 bases, with 7 bases of the junction left unmatched. The CDR3 runs 14 residues. Germline-derived CDR1 and CDR2 are LGHNA and YNFKEQ. CDR3 DNA sequence: TGTGCCAGCAGCCAAGTCCCTGACAGGGTGGGCTACACCTTC. Protein: CASSQVPDRVGYTF.

This clonotype was counted a few times. The chain has TRBV3-1 and TRBJ2-3; 10 bases align to TRBD2. V trimming: 4 bases; J trimming: 4 bases; junction bases outside the gene matches: 14. This CDR3 has 18 residues. Per germline, CDR1 LGHDT and CDR2 YNNKEL (reference sequence). CDR3 bases: TGTGCCAGCAGCCTACGAAGGGTAGCGGGAGGTTCCGCAGATACGCAGTATTTT. It translates to CASSLRRVAGGSADTQYF.

Regarding this clonotype: No conserved phenylalanine or tryptophan is present at the end of the CDR3, so a read error is the likely explanation. It is unclear where the CDR3 begins or ends on the DNA, so no DNA is shown, and the CDR3 is as TCRdb lists it. The V gene is TRBV2, the J gene TRBJ2-3; TRBD2 is the table's D call and was not checked against the DNA. Looked up from germline, CDR1 is SNHLY and CDR2 is FYNNEI. Ends included, the CDR3 has 15 residues. The CDR3 is CASSEATGLAGITEI.

This chain uses TRBV6-1 with TRBJ2-2, with a weak D call TRBD1 (5 bases). This CDR3 has 14 residues. Germline V gives CDR1 MNHNS, CDR2 SASEGT. Trimming took 7 bases from V and 0 from J, leaving 9 bases between them. The CDR3 sequence is CASKGKTNTGELFF. CDR3 nucleotide sequence: TGTGCCAGCAAGGGGAAGACGAACACCGGGGAGCTGTTTTTT.

This clonotype was counted ten times or more. The chain employs TRBV20-1 and TRBJ1-2; D not certain. Deletions cut 2 bases from V and 5 bases from J, with 12 bases between. Germline V gives CDR1 DFQATT, CDR2 SNEGSKA (reference sequence). The CDR3 runs to 13 residues. The DNA of the CDR3 is TGCAGTGCTAGATCCGGGCCTACGTATGGCTACACCTTC. Translation: CSARSGPTYGYTF.

This clonotype was detected many times. V usage is TRBV12-3 or TRBV12-4 and J usage is TRBJ1-1; the match to TRBD1 covers 9 bases. The CDR3 is made up of 16 amino acids. V was pared by 8 bases and J by 1 base, with 11 bases of the junction left unmatched. CDR3 coding DNA: TGTGCCAGCGTACTTTCGCCGGGACAGGGGAACACTGAAGCTTTCTTT. Translating gives CASVLSPGQGNTEAFF.

This clonotype came up a few times. V is TRBV20-1 and J is TRBJ2-2, with 7 nucleotides matching TRBD1. J was trimmed by 5 bases and V by 3 bases; bases with no gene match: 3. The CDR3 has 13 amino acids. Germline V gene data show CDR1 as DFQATT and CDR2 as SNEGSKA (reference sequence). CDR3 in amino acids: CSARDRITGELFF. DNA of the CDR3: TGCAGTGCTAGGGACAGGATAACCGGGGAGCTGTTTTTT.

V and J are TRBV20-1 and TRBJ1-4; D uncertain. Trimming took 0 bases from V and 12 from J, leaving 20 bases between them. The CDR3 runs to 15 residues. Germline loops: CDR1 DFQATT, CDR2 SNEGSKA (reference sequence). CDR3 sequence: CSARDSHVGLRELFF. CDR3 DNA: TGCAGTGCTAGAGATTCCCATGTGGGTCTTCGGGAACTGTTTTTT.

A few counts support this clonotype. This chain uses TRBV4-3 with TRBJ1-1; 7 nucleotides line up with TRBD1. The J segment lost 3 bases and the V segment lost 4 bases, leaving 5 bases of the junction unmatched. CDR1 is LGHNA, CDR2 YSLEER, per germline. The CDR3 has 14 amino acids. The CDR3 sequence: CASSRQGQYTEAFF. The CDR3 region has the DNA TGCGCCAGCAGCCGACAGGGCCAGTACACTGAAGCTTTCTTT.

This clonotype turned up a few times. The V call is TRBV27, the J call TRBJ2-5; no clear D. Germline V CDR1 and CDR2: MNHEY, SMNVEV (reference sequence). V lost 5 bases and J lost 5, with 15 bases in between. This CDR3 contains 14 residues. The CDR3: CASSLTFTGETQYF. In DNA form, the CDR3 reads TGTGCCAGCAGTCTGACCTTTACCGGGGAGACCCAGTACTTC.

This clonotype was found many times. This chain connects TRBV29-1 to TRBJ2-1, with D maybe TRBD1 (5 bases). The V end lost 6 bases, the J end lost 5 bases, and 14 bases lay between the germline ends. CDR3 size: 13 residues. The germline gives CDR1 SQVTM, CDR2 ANQGSEA. The CDR3 DNA reads as TGCAGCGTAGACAGAACAGTAAACAATGAGCAGTTCTTC. This translates into CSVDRTVNNEQFF.